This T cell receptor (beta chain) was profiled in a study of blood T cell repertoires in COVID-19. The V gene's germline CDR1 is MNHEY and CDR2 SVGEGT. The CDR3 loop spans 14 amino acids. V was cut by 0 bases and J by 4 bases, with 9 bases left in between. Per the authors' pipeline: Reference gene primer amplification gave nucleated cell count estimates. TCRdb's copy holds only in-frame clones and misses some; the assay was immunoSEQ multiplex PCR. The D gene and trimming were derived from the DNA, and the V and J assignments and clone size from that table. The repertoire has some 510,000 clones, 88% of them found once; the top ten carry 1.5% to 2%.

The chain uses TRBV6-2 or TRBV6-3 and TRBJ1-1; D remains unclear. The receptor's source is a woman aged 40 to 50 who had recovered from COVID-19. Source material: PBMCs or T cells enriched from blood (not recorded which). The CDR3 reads CASSYSSRFTEAFF. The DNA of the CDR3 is TGTGCCAGCAGTTACTCGTCTAGATTCACTGAAGCTTTCTTT.